This T cell receptor beta chain was sequenced for a study of blood T cells in healthy people across ages. General study points: Any conclusive comparison of naive versus antigen-experienced cells was prevented by using unsorted PBMCs. It was held that the diversity estimates obtained from one million T cells were underestimates.

Then a second PCR, running about 7 to 11 cycles, was carried out with a sample-barcoded 5' primer and a J-beta primer mix. Sequencing yielded, for each sample, at least 3 million paired-end reads carrying CDR3. Each CDR3 protein gets one entry after TCRdb re-called the 5' RACE reads with MiXCR. The sample lists about 1.4 million distinct CDR3 sequences, roughly 60% seen once, with 6.5% to 8.5% in the top ten. V was shortened by 5 bases and J by 8 bases, with 12 bases between the two germline ends. CDR1 is SQVTM and CDR2 is ANQGSEA in the germline V gene. The CDR3 consists of 11 residues. Per-sample yields of isolated PBMCs were at least 6 million. A note on this clonotype: The antigen remains unidentified.

This receptor was obtained from a man aged 18 to 30 in good health. The sequencing input was blood. The chain links TRBV29-1 to TRBJ1-2; no firm D call. CDR3 residues: CSVRTGPGYTF. The CDR3 region has the DNA TGCAGCGTTCGAACGGGCCCCGGCTACACCTTC.